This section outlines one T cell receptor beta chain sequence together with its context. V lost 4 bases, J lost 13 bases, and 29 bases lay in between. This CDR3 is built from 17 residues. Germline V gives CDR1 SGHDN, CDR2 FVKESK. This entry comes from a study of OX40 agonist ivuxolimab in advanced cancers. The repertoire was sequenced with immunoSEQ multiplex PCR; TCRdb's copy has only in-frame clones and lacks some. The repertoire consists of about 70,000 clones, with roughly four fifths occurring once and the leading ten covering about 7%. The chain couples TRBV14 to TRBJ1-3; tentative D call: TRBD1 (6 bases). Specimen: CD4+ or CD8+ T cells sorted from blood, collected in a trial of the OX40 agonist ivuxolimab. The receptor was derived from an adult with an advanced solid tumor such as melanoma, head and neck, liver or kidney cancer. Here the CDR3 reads CASSPADSLPWMGSIYF. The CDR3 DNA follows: TGTGCCAGCAGCCCGGCGGACAGCCTCCCCTGGATGGGGTCAATATATTTT.